Presented here are 27 T cell receptor beta chains from one specimen sequenced in a study of long-term antiretroviral therapy in people with HIV. The libraries were made with immunoSEQ v3.0 at survey level. Assay used: immunoSEQ multiplex PCR; TCRdb lists only in-frame clones, some missing. The sample lists fewer than 45,000 clones; 90% to 95% were seen once. Sequencing used unsorted PBMCs, obtained 3.7 years after starting antiretroviral therapy. The receptors were sampled from a woman in her fifties or sixties with HIV.

This clone was counted a single time. The CDR3 DNA follows: TGTGCCAGCAGCTACGGACCGGTCGAGATGAACACTGAAGCTTTCTTT. Residues: CASSYGPVEMNTEAFF. V gene TRBV7-3 combines with J gene TRBJ1-1; the D is unclear. The CDR3 is 16 residues long. Germline V gene sequence: CDR1 SGHTA, CDR2 FQGTGA. Trimming took off 4 bases at V and 0 bases at J, with 15 bases between the two ends.

The chain carries TRBV27 and TRBJ2-5, with 11 bases matching TRBD2. The V and J ends lost 0 bases and 6 bases, in that order; junction bases with no gene match: 6. Germline CDR1 MNHEY, CDR2 SMNVEV (reference sequence). The CDR3 is 16 residues long. CDR3: CASSLSIAGGPKTQYF. In DNA form, the CDR3 reads TGTGCCAGCAGTTTATCGATAGCGGGGGGGCCTAAGACCCAGTACTTC.

The chain uses TRBV20-1 and TRBJ2-3; TRBD1 matches at 9 bases. Germline-derived CDR1 and CDR2 are DFQATT and SNEGSKA (reference sequence). There are 11 residues in the CDR3. V was pared by 6 bases and J by 7 bases, with 2 bases of the junction left unmatched. The CDR3 reads CSAGQGNTQYF. The CDR3 region has the DNA TGCAGTGCGGGACAGGGCAATACGCAGTATTTT.

The chain is built from TRBV9 and TRBJ2-3; 10 bases fit TRBD2. CDR1 is SGDLS, CDR2 YYNGEE, per germline. The junction had 6 bases not matched to a gene; V was cut back by 0 bases and J by 2 bases. The length of the CDR3 is 17 residues. CDR3 DNA sequence: TGTGCCAGCAGCGTAGACTTAGCGGGGGGCTCCACAGATACGCAGTATTTT. Translated, it gives CASSVDLAGGSTDTQYF.

V usage is TRBV4-3 and J usage is TRBJ1-2; D uncertain. The V gene's germline CDR1 is LGHNA and CDR2 YSLEER. The ends were cut back, 0 bases at V and 7 bases at J, with 15 bases in the middle. The CDR3 consists of 15 residues. This CDR3 reads CASSQDARAPRGYTF. The CDR3 DNA is TGCGCCAGCAGCCAAGATGCAAGGGCTCCTCGTGGCTACACCTTC.

V and J are TRBV7-9 and TRBJ2-5; TRBD2 agrees at 7 bases. J was trimmed by 5 bases and V by 3 bases; bases with no gene match: 3. Per the germline V gene, CDR1 is SEHNR and CDR2 is FQNEAQ (reference sequence). This CDR3 is built from 13 residues. The CDR3: CASSFGGVETQYF. In DNA form, the CDR3 reads TGTGCCAGCAGCTTTGGGGGGGTGGAGACCCAGTACTTC.

The J gene is TRBJ2-3, the V gene TRBV19; 9 nucleotides line up with TRBD2. Germline trimming cut 6 bases from V and 2 bases from J; bases unmatched to any gene: 9. Germline V CDR1 and CDR2: LNHDA, SQIVND (reference sequence). There are 16 residues in the CDR3. The CDR3 bases are TGTGCCAGTAGCCGGGCCAGCGGGAGGAACACAGATACGCAGTATTTT. It translates to CASSRASGRNTDTQYF.

This chain connects TRBV18 to TRBJ1-4, with D uncertain. The V gene's germline CDR1 is KGHSH and CDR2 LQKENI. This CDR3 contains 15 residues. V was pared by 5 bases and J by 4 bases, with 14 bases between. The CDR3 spells CASSLRETFNEKLFF. The CDR3 DNA follows: TGTGCCAGCTCATTGAGGGAGACTTTTAATGAAAAACTGTTTTTT.

The chain is built from TRBV10-3 and TRBJ1-5; 10 bases map to TRBD1. CDR1 is ENHRY, CDR2 SYGVKD, per germline. The CDR3 loop spans 16 amino acids. Trimming took 4 bases from V and 6 from J; bases not matched to a gene: 9. The CDR3 protein is CAISGTRDRGGQPQHF. The CDR3 nucleotides are TGTGCCATCAGTGGCACCCGGGACAGGGGCGGTCAGCCCCAGCATTTT.

The chain recombines TRBV27 with TRBJ2-7, with D unclear. This CDR3 is built from 16 residues. Looked up from germline, CDR1 is MNHEY and CDR2 is SMNVEV (reference sequence). Trimming removed 7 bases at V and 0 bases at J, with 19 bases between. For the CDR3, the DNA is TGTGCCAGCAAATTGGGCACAAACGGATTCTCCTACGAGCAGTACTTC. This translates into CASKLGTNGFSYEQYF.

The chain links TRBV18 to TRBJ1-5; 7 bases line up with TRBD1. The V gene's germline CDR1 is KGHSH and CDR2 LQKENI. V trimming: 3 bases; J trimming: 0 bases; junction bases outside the gene matches: 8. This CDR3 is 17 amino acids long. The CDR3 DNA sequence: TGTGCCAGCTCACCTGAGACAGGGAGGAATAGCAATCAGCCCCAGCATTTT. Translating it yields CASSPETGRNSNQPQHF.

The chain is built from TRBV10-3 and TRBJ1-6; maybe TRBD1 (5 bases). Germline V gives CDR1 ENHRY, CDR2 SYGVKD. V gave up 2 bases and J gave up 9 bases, with 20 bases separating them. The CDR3 sequence is 17 residues long. CDR3 nucleotide sequence: TGTGCCATCAGTGAGGGGACGGGGCCGTCCACGGGTTCACCCCTCCACTTT. Residues: CAISEGTGPSTGSPLHF.

V gene TRBV5-5 combines with J gene TRBJ2-5; D is ambiguous. This CDR3 has 14 residues. Trimming took 2 bases from V and 2 from J, leaving 10 bases between them. Germline assignment: CDR1 SGHKS and CDR2 YYEKEE (reference sequence). CDR3: CASSFGPIQETQYF. The CDR3 DNA reads as TGTGCCAGCAGCTTTGGACCGATTCAAGAGACCCAGTACTTC.

The chain employs TRBV5-1 and TRBJ2-5, with TRBD2 matching 7 bases. This CDR3 has 15 amino acids. V trimming: 4 bases; J trimming: 5 bases; junction bases outside the gene matches: 11. Looked up from germline, CDR1 is SGHRS and CDR2 is YFSETQ. This chain's CDR3 is CASSPRTGRAETQYF. In DNA, the CDR3 is TGCGCCAGCAGCCCGCGGACTGGGAGGGCGGAGACCCAGTACTTC.

This sequence joins TRBV4-3 and TRBJ1-1, with D uncertain. Germline V lookup: CDR1 LGHNA, CDR2 YSLEER. V was shortened by 5 bases and J by 2 bases, with 9 bases between the two germline ends. The CDR3 has 13 residues. For the CDR3, the DNA is TGCGCCAGCAGCTCTACAGCAAACACTGAAGCTTTCTTT. Encoded protein: CASSSTANTEAFF.

In this sample, this clone turned up once. This sequence joins TRBV2 and TRBJ2-3; perhaps TRBD1 as D (6 bases). With 4 bases removed from V and 8 bases from J, the gap between germline ends came to 10 bases. The CDR3 contains 12 residues. From germline, CDR1 is SNHLY and CDR2 FYNNEI. DNA for the CDR3: TGTGCCAGCAGTGTTAGAGGGGGTACGCAGTATTTT. Protein: CASSVRGGTQYF.

The V and J genes are TRBV27 and TRBJ1-5, with D perhaps matching TRBD1 (5 bases). Trimming shortened V by 3 bases and J by 0 bases, and 6 bases separated the two germline ends. From germline, CDR1 is MNHEY and CDR2 SMNVEV (reference sequence). CDR3 size: 14 residues. The CDR3: CASSFGGSNQPQHF. The CDR3 nucleotides read TGTGCCAGCAGTTTCGGGGGTAGCAATCAGCCCCAGCATTTT.

The J gene is TRBJ2-3, the V gene TRBV5-1; no definite D call. This CDR3 region has 16 residues. V was pared by 0 bases and J by 0 bases, with 11 bases between. The V gene's germline CDR1 is SGHRS and CDR2 YFSETQ. The CDR3 sequence is CASSLEGSWSTDTQYF. The CDR3 coding sequence is TGCGCCAGCAGCTTGGAGGGCAGCTGGAGCACAGATACGCAGTATTTT.

V usage is TRBV7-3 and J usage is TRBJ2-7; D is possibly TRBD2 (6 bases). V lost 2 bases to trimming and J lost 6 bases, with 8 bases between them. CDR1 and CDR2 from the germline V gene are SGHTA and FQGTGA. The CDR3 is 12 amino acids. CDR3 DNA sequence: TGTGCCAGCAGCTTACGGGGAGGCGAGCAGTACTTC. This encodes CASSLRGGEQYF.

V gene TRBV7-3 combines with J gene TRBJ2-3; 13 bases line up with TRBD2. CDR3 length: 16 residues. V dropped 5 bases and J dropped 3; count of bases not matched to a gene: 5. Germline V gene lookup returns CDR1 SGHTA and CDR2 FQGTGA. CDR3 amino acids: CASSRTSGGATDTQYF. The CDR3 nucleotides read TGTGCCAGCAGCCGTACTAGCGGGGGGGCGACAGATACGCAGTATTTT. The full variable domain, its missing parts supplied by reference TRBV7-3 and TRBJ2-3, is GAGVSQTPSNKVTEKGKYVELRCDPISGHTALYWYRQSLGQGPEFLIYFQGTGAADDSGLPNDRFFAVRPEGSVSTLKIQRTERGDSAVYLCASSRTSGGATDTQYFGPGTRLTVL.

The CDR3 DNA reads as TGTGCCAGCAGCTTGGTACTAGGGGAAGAGACCCAGTACTTC. This sequence encodes CASSLVLGEETQYF. This chain links TRBV5-6 with TRBJ2-5; either TRBD1 or TRBD2 may supply D (5 bases each). There are 14 residues in the CDR3. V was clipped by 0 bases and J by 3 bases, with 9 bases between them. CDR1 SGHDT and CDR2 YYEEEE come from the germline V gene. The variable domain in full, completed from reference TRBV5-6 and TRBJ2-5, reads DAGVTQSPTHLIKTRGQQVTLRCSPKSGHDTVSWYQQALGQGPQFIFQYYEEEERQRGNFPDRFSGHQFPNYSSELNVNALLLGDSALYLCASSLVLGEETQYFGPGTRLLVL.

V and J are TRBV11-3 and TRBJ2-3, with TRBD2 matching 12 bases. This CDR3 region has 16 residues. The ends lost 3 bases at V and 4 bases at J; junction bases unmatched: 5. CDR1 and CDR2 from the germline V gene are SGHNT and YENEEA. Here the CDR3 reads CASSLTSGGGADTQYF. As DNA, the CDR3 is TGTGCCAGCAGCTTGACTAGCGGGGGTGGCGCAGATACGCAGTATTTT.

The gene calls are TRBV5-1 and TRBJ2-1; 10 bases map to TRBD2. This CDR3 is built from 15 residues. V lost 4 bases to trimming and J lost 7 bases; unmatched junction nucleotides: 8. Germline lookup yields CDR1 SGHRS and CDR2 YFSETQ. The CDR3 DNA is TGCGCCAGCAGCCGAGCGGGGGGGCCTGGTAATGAGCAGTTCTTC. Amino acids: CASSRAGGPGNEQFF.

The rearrangement links TRBV11-2 to TRBJ1-5; D is unresolved. CDR3 length: 14 residues. CDR1 and CDR2 from the germline V gene are SGHAT and FQNNGV. Trimming cost V 2 bases and J 4 bases, with 9 bases left between them. The CDR3 DNA sequence: TGTGCCAGCAGCTTATTTGGCGAGAATCAGCCCCAGCATTTT. Translated, it gives CASSLFGENQPQHF.

This clone was picked up one time. The chain carries TRBV4-1 and TRBJ1-1, with D tentatively TRBD1 (5 bases). In germline, CDR1 is MGHRA, CDR2 YSYEKL. The CDR3 sequence is 15 residues long. V lost 4 bases and J lost 4, with 16 bases in between. CDR3 bases: TGCGCCAGCAGCCGCAGGGTCGGAGAGGGCACTGAAGCTTTCTTT. Translated: CASSRRVGEGTEAFF.

The gene calls are TRBV7-8 and TRBJ1-2; D is possibly TRBD1 (5 bases). The CDR3 is 15 residues long. V was cut by 3 bases and J by 2 bases, with 13 bases left in between. The germline V gene encodes CDR1 SGHVS and CDR2 FQNEAQ. CDR3 DNA sequence: TGTGCCAGCAGCTTTTTTGGGGGGTACAACTATGGCTACACCTTC. This gives the protein CASSFFGGYNYGYTF.

V usage is TRBV10-1 and J usage is TRBJ2-3; 7 nucleotides match TRBD1. Per the germline V gene, CDR1 is WNHNN and CDR2 is SYGVQD (reference sequence). The CDR3 covers 15 residues. The trim removed 7 bases at V and 2 bases at J, leaving 9 bases unmatched. CDR3 region: CASNRGDSYTDTQYF. CDR3 nucleotides: TGCGCCAGCAACAGAGGGGACAGTTACACAGATACGCAGTATTTT.